This TCR beta chain was sequenced during a study of shared T cell receptors in the human thymus. V was shortened by 6 bases and J by 1 base, with 19 bases between the two germline ends. CDR1 and CDR2 (germline): LNHDA, SQIVND (reference sequence). The CDR3 runs to 16 residues. This clone was observed a single time. Sequencing was performed with immunoSEQ multiplex PCR; in TCRdb, only in-frame clones are kept and a portion is missing. The table lists hundreds of thousands of clones, approximately 90% of them singletons. The same sample was also studied in work on human thymus T cells. Turning to that study: Corrective cardiac surgery supplied the resected thymus tissue.

Material for sequencing was thymocytes. This clonotype originated in a boy less than two years old with a congenital heart defect. This rearrangement joins TRBV19 to TRBJ2-7, with TRBD1 as a possible D gene (7 bases). The CDR3 loop is CASSKGAGIPSYEQYF. Written as DNA, the CDR3 is TGTGCCAGTAGCAAGGGGGCGGGGATCCCTTCCTACGAGCAGTACTTC.